This paragraph reports one T cell receptor (beta chain). Its antigen is unidentified. The V end was cut by 4 bases, the J end by 8 bases, with 5 bases between. Germline V gene data show CDR1 as KGHSH and CDR2 as LQKENI. The CDR3 contains 11 residues. These data belong to a study of T cells in narcolepsy. Whole-study findings and limits: Autoreactive HCRT-specific and TRIB2-specific clonotypes were marked in same-patient CSF-versus-blood CD4+ comparisons. Some memory CD4+ repertoires had no autoreactive clone sequences. Autoreactive clonotypes reportedly recurred in blood of same and different patients, not controls.

Here immunoSEQ multiplex PCR was the method, and the copy in TCRdb shows in-frame clones only, minus some. This sample yields 25,000 to 35,000 clones, of which roughly 90% are seen a single time; about 1.3% belongs to the top ten. Material: CD45RA- memory CD4+ T cells from PBMCs. This chain joins TRBV18 and TRBJ2-2; unclear D gene. The source is a human donor with narcolepsy. The CDR3 region has the DNA TGTGCCAGCTCACGGGCAGGGGAGCTGTTTTTT. Its translation is CASSRAGELFF.